This T cell receptor beta chain was sequenced in a study of neurological immune-mediated disorders. This clonotype was seen many times. The CDR3 loop spans 15 amino acids. Germline V gives CDR1 SGHRS, CDR2 YFSETQ. Trimming at V came to 7 bases and at J to 8 bases, leaving 15 bases not matched to a gene. TCRdb re-called the 5' RACE reads through MiXCR, storing one row per CDR3 protein. Here the sample spans about 46,000 distinct CDR3 sequences, under 2% being singletons. Material for sequencing was PBMCs. This receptor was taken from a middle-aged woman with multiple sclerosis. The V call is TRBV5-1, the J call TRBJ2-1, with 7 bases matching TRBD1. CDR3 nucleotide sequence: TGCGCCAGCGGTTCAGAGGGGGCGGCGGATCATGAGCAGTTCTTC. The encoded protein is CASGSEGAADHEQFF.